The source of this TCR beta chain is a study of a mutant IDH1 vaccine in newly diagnosed glioma. Study-wide context: Each patient was administered eight vaccinations, scheduled in weeks 1, 3, 5, 7, 11, 15, 19 and 23. Patients got their first vaccination 4-6 weeks after radiotherapy alone, or with temozolomide cycles.

The assay was immunoSEQ multiplex PCR, and TCRdb's table has in-frame clones only and misses some. The sample records around 53,000 clones, roughly 90% being singletons. Documented time point: week 11, during vaccination. Every vaccine dose comprised 300 ug of mutant IDH1 20-mer peptide plus topical imiquimod. V lost 4 bases, J lost 5 bases, and 14 bases lay in between. Germline CDR1 is SGHTA and CDR2 is FQGNSA. The CDR3 is 15 amino acids. This clone was recorded once. Its specificity is not known. The J gene is TRBJ1-4, the V gene TRBV7-2, with unresolved D. The sequence derives from a man in his fifties or sixties with glioma. The sample consisted of PBMCs, taken from a glioma patient whose treatment included an IDH1 peptide vaccine. CDR3 bases: TGTGCCAGCAGCTCCTACAGTCTACGAAATGAAAAACTGTTTTTT. This translates into CASSSYSLRNEKLFF.